The 30 T cell receptor beta chains below were found in one sample sequenced in a study of graft-versus-host responses after intestinal transplantation. Their cognate antigens are unknown. Sequenced by immunoSEQ multiplex PCR; TCRdb stores in-frame clones only, minus some. The repertoire has under 90,000 clones, around 93% of them found once; the top ten carry about 0.38%. The source material was unstimulated CD4+ T cells sorted from spleen or lymph node cells, sampled before transplant. Receptors originate from a human donor who was the organ donor for an intestinal transplant.

The chain carries TRBV6-6 and TRBJ1-1; D gene unclear. This CDR3 contains 12 residues. Germline V gene lookup returns CDR1 MNHNY and CDR2 SVGAGI (reference sequence). Trimming cost V 2 bases and J 7 bases, with 8 bases left between them. CDR3 nucleotides: TGTGCCAGCAGTTACATGGGAGGTGAAGCTTTCTTT. Translation: CASSYMGGEAFF.

V gene TRBV28 combines with J gene TRBJ2-5; D is perhaps TRBD2 (5 bases). Germline V gene data show CDR1 as MDHEN and CDR2 as SYDVKM. The CDR3 length is 17 residues. V lost 2 bases and J 5 bases, leaving 21 bases between the germline ends. This CDR3 is CASSLALGAGAGETQYF. CDR3 sequence (DNA): TGTGCCAGCAGTTTAGCGTTGGGAGCCGGTGCCGGTGAGACCCAGTACTTC.

The genes are TRBV7-8 and TRBJ2-1; TRBD2 is a possible D gene (6 bases). The CDR3 sequence is 16 residues long. CDR1 is SGHVS, CDR2 FQNEAQ, per germline. V gave up 5 bases and J gave up 5 bases, with 19 bases separating them. This CDR3 is CASSPRTEGFHNEQFF. The CDR3 coding sequence is TGTGCCAGCAGCCCCAGGACGGAGGGGTTCCACAATGAGCAGTTCTTC.

This rearrangement joins TRBV7-2 to TRBJ2-3; 9 bases are a match to TRBD2. The germline V gene encodes CDR1 SGHTA and CDR2 FQGNSA. V dropped 3 bases and J dropped 4; count of bases not matched to a gene: 5. CDR3 length: 15 amino acids. CDR3 nucleotides: TGTGCCAGCAGCTTCTTAGCGGGAGTCCCAGATACGCAGTATTTT. This sequence encodes CASSFLAGVPDTQYF.

The chain employs TRBV2 and TRBJ1-2; unclear D gene. CDR1 SNHLY and CDR2 FYNNEI come from the germline V gene. The ends were cut back, 4 bases at V and 8 bases at J, with 11 bases in the middle. The CDR3 totals 12 residues. The CDR3 loop is CASSGDTLGYTF. The CDR3 coding sequence is TGTGCCAGCAGTGGAGACACCCTCGGCTACACCTTC.

This chain links TRBV11-2 with TRBJ2-7, with D hard to call. From germline, CDR1 is SGHAT and CDR2 FQNNGV. This CDR3 contains 11 residues. V gave up 6 bases and J gave up 5 bases, with 8 bases separating them. CDR3 amino acids: CASSRRDEQYF. DNA for the CDR3: TGTGCCAGCAGTCGTCGCGACGAGCAGTACTTC.

The chain couples TRBV19 to TRBJ1-6; 7 bases line up with TRBD1. Germline-derived CDR1 and CDR2 are LNHDA and SQIVND (reference sequence). The CDR3 loop spans 16 amino acids. J lost 5 bases, V lost 9 bases, and 13 bases had no gene match. Here the CDR3 DNA reads TGTGCCAGGGGAATCCGGGACAGTCGCAATAATTCACCCCTCCACTTT. Its protein is CARGIRDSRNNSPLHF.

V gene TRBV9 combines with J gene TRBJ2-7; TRBD1 matches 8 bases. Per the germline V gene, CDR1 is SGDLS and CDR2 is YYNGEE. V lost 0 bases and J lost 4; bases outside the gene matches: 3. The CDR3 loop spans 14 amino acids. The CDR3: CASSVANRGYEQYF. In nucleotides, the CDR3 is TGTGCCAGCAGCGTAGCTAACAGGGGGTACGAGCAGTACTTC.

The rearrangement joins TRBV14 to TRBJ1-1; D gene unclear. Between the trimmed V and J ends, which lost 1 base and 10 bases, there was a span of 10 bases. CDR1 is SGHDN and CDR2 is FVKESK in the germline V gene. CDR3 size: 12 residues. The CDR3 coding sequence is TGTGCCAGCAGCCAAGGGGTCGAGGGAGCTTTCTTT. Translating gives CASSQGVEGAFF. The whole variable domain, remainder taken from reference TRBV14 and TRBJ1-1, is EAGVTQFPSHSVIEKGQTVTLRCDPISGHDNLYWYRRVMGKEIKFLLHFVKESKQDESGMPNNRFLAERTGGTYSTLKVQPAELEDSGVYFCASSQGVEGAFFGQGTRLTVV.

This chain uses TRBV7-6 with TRBJ2-1; 11 bases align to TRBD2. CDR3 length: 16 amino acids. Trimming took 0 bases from V and 5 from J; bases not matched to a gene: 3. CDR1 and CDR2 from the germline V gene are SGHVS and FNYEAQ. CDR3 DNA sequence: TGTGCCAGCAGCTTAGCCCCGGGACTAGCGGACAATGAGCAGTTCTTC. Its protein is CASSLAPGLADNEQFF.

This clone was observed a few times. This chain links TRBV5-1 with TRBJ1-2; no reliable D call. CDR1 and CDR2 from the germline V gene are SGHRS and YFSETQ. V was pared by 0 bases and J by 5 bases, with 14 bases between. The CDR3 contains 15 residues. This CDR3 reads CASSLDPGRIYGYTF. For the CDR3, the DNA is TGCGCCAGCAGCTTGGACCCCGGGAGGATTTATGGCTACACCTTC.

The chain combines TRBV9 with TRBJ2-2; no reliable D call. The CDR3 is 13 amino acids. Trimming left V 1 base short and J 4 bases short, with 5 bases between. CDR1 is SGDLS and CDR2 is YYNGEE in the germline V gene. The CDR3 sequence: CASSVFSTGELFF. The CDR3 bases are TGTGCCAGCAGCGTATTCTCCACCGGGGAGCTGTTTTTT.

The V call is TRBV6-1, the J call TRBJ1-2, with a possible D match to TRBD1 (5 bases). The CDR3 is 15 amino acids. The V end lost 2 bases, the J end lost 0 bases, and 10 bases lay between the germline ends. The germline gives CDR1 MNHNS, CDR2 SASEGT. The CDR3 sequence is CASSEPGWANYGYTF. The CDR3 DNA reads TGTGCCAGCAGTGAACCAGGGTGGGCTAACTATGGCTACACCTTC.

This chain joins TRBV30 and TRBJ1-3, with D possibly being TRBD1 (6 bases). This CDR3 has 16 residues. V was clipped by 3 bases and J by 0 bases, with 15 bases between them. The V gene's germline CDR1 is GTSNPN and CDR2 SVGIG (reference sequence). CDR3 in DNA: TGTGCCTGGAGCCGATCAGGGGCCCTCTCTGGAAACACCATATATTTT. Translation: CAWSRSGALSGNTIYF.

The chain recombines TRBV12-5 with TRBJ1-2; 8 bases fit TRBD1. The CDR3 totals 15 residues. The V segment lost 9 bases and the J segment 8 bases; nucleotides outside the gene matches: 17. CDR1 LGHNT and CDR2 FRNRAP come from the germline V gene. CDR3 residues: CARGNLLQGAGGYTF. CDR3 coding DNA: TGTGCTAGGGGTAACCTCCTTCAGGGGGCAGGGGGCTACACCTTC.

V usage is TRBV6-5 and J usage is TRBJ1-5; the D gene is possibly TRBD1 (5 bases). V gave up 5 bases and J gave up 1 base, with 12 bases separating them. The CDR3 extends over 15 amino acids. Per germline, CDR1 MNHEY and CDR2 SVGAGI. Here the CDR3 reads CASSPSGGSNQPQHF. The CDR3 DNA reads as TGTGCCAGCAGTCCCTCCGGGGGAAGCAATCAGCCCCAGCATTTT.

The rearrangement uses TRBV5-1 and TRBJ2-5; 12 bases agree with TRBD2. With 4 bases clipped from V and 2 bases from J, the junction kept 9 bases outside the gene matches. This CDR3 comprises 17 residues. Germline CDR1 and CDR2: SGHRS and YFSETQ. This CDR3 reads CASSRGLAGGQQETQYF. The DNA for the CDR3 is TGCGCCAGCAGCAGGGGTCTAGCGGGGGGGCAGCAAGAGACCCAGTACTTC.

Remarks on this clone: A junction end diverges from the germline sequence, so it may reflect a read error. The genes are TRBV7-3 and TRBJ1-2; D is undetermined. Germline CDR1 SGHTA, CDR2 FQGTGA. The CDR3 loop spans 15 amino acids. CDR3 DNA: TGTGCCAGCAGCTCCGAGAGGGCCCGTAACGATGGCTACACCTTC. Translation: CASSSERARNDGYTF.

The V gene is TRBV28, the J gene TRBJ1-3; TRBD1 might be the D (5 bases). Germline-derived CDR1 and CDR2 are MDHEN and SYDVKM. V lost 6 bases and J lost 11, with 11 bases in between. The CDR3 is 11 residues long. The CDR3 sequence is CASSPDRAIYF. The CDR3 DNA is TGTGCCAGCAGCCCAGACAGAGCCATATATTTT.

The genes are TRBV30 and TRBJ2-7; the match to TRBD2 covers 10 bases. The CDR3 sequence is 18 residues long. From germline, CDR1 is GTSNPN and CDR2 SVGIG (reference sequence). V lost 2 bases to trimming and J lost 4 bases; unmatched junction nucleotides: 17. The CDR3 DNA sequence: TGTGCCTGGAGTAGGAAATTCAGGGCTAGCGGGGGTTCTTACGAGCAGTACTTC. The encoded protein is CAWSRKFRASGGSYEQYF.

The J gene is TRBJ2-7, the V gene TRBV5-1, with 7 bases fitting TRBD1. The V gene's germline CDR1 is SGHRS and CDR2 YFSETQ. The CDR3 totals 14 residues. V shed 4 bases and J 4 bases; nucleotides not matched to a gene: 8. The CDR3 reads CASSEGQFPYEQYF. The CDR3 coding sequence is TGCGCCAGCAGCGAGGGACAGTTTCCATACGAGCAGTACTTC.

This chain joins TRBV10-3 and TRBJ2-5; possible D gene TRBD2, 7 bases. V lost 10 bases, J lost 1 base, and 13 bases lay in between. The CDR3 is made up of 13 amino acids. Germline lookup yields CDR1 ENHRY and CDR2 SYGVKD. The chain's CDR3 is CATTGGPQETQYF. The CDR3 nucleotides read TGTGCCACTACGGGGGGCCCCCAAGAGACCCAGTACTTC.

The chain has TRBV5-1 and TRBJ2-3; the match to TRBD2 covers 10 bases. CDR3 length: 17 amino acids. Germline CDR1 and CDR2: SGHRS and YFSETQ. V lost 4 bases and J lost 1; bases outside the gene matches: 9. The CDR3 region has the DNA TGCGCCAGCAGCCTGTACATAGCGGGAGGTGGCACAGATACGCAGTATTTT. It is translated as CASSLYIAGGGTDTQYF.

The chain recombines TRBV2 with TRBJ2-3, with TRBD2 identical over 7 bases. The junction had 11 bases not matched to a gene; V was cut back by 8 bases and J by 0 bases. CDR3 size: 16 residues. Per germline, CDR1 SNHLY and CDR2 FYNNEI. This CDR3 reads CASSPGDYRSTDTQYF. CDR3 sequence (DNA): TGTGCCAGCTCACCTGGGGACTACCGGAGCACAGATACGCAGTATTTT. Full variable domain (rest looked up from reference TRBV2 and TRBJ2-3): EPEVTQTPSHQVTQMGQEVILRCVPISNHLYFYWYRQILGQKVEFLVSFYNNEISEKSEIFDDQFSVERPDGSNFTLKIRSTKLEDSAMYFCASSPGDYRSTDTQYFGPGTRLTVL.

This chain connects TRBV25-1 to TRBJ2-5, with D possibly TRBD2 on 6 matching bases. From germline, CDR1 is MGHDK and CDR2 SYGVNS. The CDR3 loop spans 17 amino acids. V lost 2 bases and J 5 bases, leaving 21 bases between the germline ends. The CDR3 sequence: CASSENSEEREVETQYF. The CDR3 coding sequence is TGTGCCAGCAGTGAAAACAGCGAGGAAAGGGAGGTCGAGACCCAGTACTTC.

The chain is built from TRBV28 and TRBJ2-2; no firm D call. The CDR3 is 15 amino acids. Trimming removed 2 bases from V and 1 base from J, with 8 bases in between. Germline V gene sequence: CDR1 MDHEN, CDR2 SYDVKM. The CDR3 sequence is CASSLHRQNTGELFF. The DNA for the CDR3 is TGTGCCAGCAGTTTACATAGACAGAACACCGGGGAGCTGTTTTTT.

This rearrangement joins TRBV28 to TRBJ2-1; the match to TRBD2 covers 7 bases. Per the germline V gene, CDR1 is MDHEN and CDR2 is SYDVKM. There are 16 residues in the CDR3. Germline trimming cut 4 bases from V and 4 bases from J; bases unmatched to any gene: 10. CDR3 bases: TGTGCCAGCAGTTCTCCTTCTAGCGGATCTTACAATGAGCAGTTCTTC. It translates to CASSSPSSGSYNEQFF. The full variable domain, its missing parts supplied by reference TRBV28 and TRBJ2-1, is DVKVTQSSRYLVKRTGEKVFLECVQDMDHENMFWYRQDPGLGLRLIYFSYDVKMKEKGDIPEGYSVSREKKERFSLILESASTNQTSMYLCASSSPSSGSYNEQFFGPGTRLTVL.

The chain combines TRBV5-1 with TRBJ2-2; 7 bases align to TRBD2. Germline V CDR1 and CDR2: SGHRS, YFSETQ. V was pared by 7 bases and J by 0 bases, with 6 bases of the junction left unmatched. The CDR3 extends over 15 amino acids. The CDR3 coding sequence is TGCGCCAGCGGGGTCGGGGGGACGAACACCGGGGAGCTGTTTTTT. Amino acids: CASGVGGTNTGELFF.

The gene calls are TRBV30 and TRBJ2-3, with 9 bases lining up with TRBD2. From germline, CDR1 is GTSNPN and CDR2 SVGIG (reference sequence). The ends lost 5 bases at V and 3 bases at J; junction bases unmatched: 9. There are 15 residues in the CDR3. CDR3 amino acids: CAWSLAGTSTDTQYF. In nucleotides, the CDR3 is TGTGCCTGGTCTCTAGCGGGGACGTCGACAGATACGCAGTATTTT.

The table lists this clone with a count of one. V is TRBV30 and J is TRBJ2-7, with 9 bases aligning to TRBD1. The trim removed 7 bases at V and 3 bases at J, leaving 4 bases unmatched. Germline lookup yields CDR1 GTSNPN and CDR2 SVGIG (reference sequence). CDR3 length: 12 amino acids. CDR3 residues: CASTGQGYEQYF. The CDR3 coding sequence is TGTGCCTCTACGGGACAGGGCTACGAGCAGTACTTC.